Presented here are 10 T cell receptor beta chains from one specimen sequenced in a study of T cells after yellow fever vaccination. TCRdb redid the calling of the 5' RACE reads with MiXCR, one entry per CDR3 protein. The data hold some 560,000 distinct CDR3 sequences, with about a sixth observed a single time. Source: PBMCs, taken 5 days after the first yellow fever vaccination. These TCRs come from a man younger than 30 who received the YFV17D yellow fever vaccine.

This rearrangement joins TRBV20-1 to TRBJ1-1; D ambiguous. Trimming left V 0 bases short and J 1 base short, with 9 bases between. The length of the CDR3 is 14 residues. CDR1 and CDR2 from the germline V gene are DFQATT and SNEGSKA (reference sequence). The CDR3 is CSARDPRENTEAFF. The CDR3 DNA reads TGCAGTGCTAGAGATCCGAGGGAGAACACTGAAGCTTTCTTT.

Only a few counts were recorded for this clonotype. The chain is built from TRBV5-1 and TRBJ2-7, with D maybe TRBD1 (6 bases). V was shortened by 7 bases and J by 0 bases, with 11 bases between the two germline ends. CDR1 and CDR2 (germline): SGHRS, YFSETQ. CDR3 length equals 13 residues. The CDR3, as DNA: TGCGCCAGCGTCAGGGGAAGCTCCTACGAGCAGTACGTC. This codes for CASVRGSSYEQYV.

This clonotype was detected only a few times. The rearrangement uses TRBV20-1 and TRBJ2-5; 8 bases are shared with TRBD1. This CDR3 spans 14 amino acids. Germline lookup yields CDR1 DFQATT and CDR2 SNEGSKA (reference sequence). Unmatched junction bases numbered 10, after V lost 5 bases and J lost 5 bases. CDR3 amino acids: CSAPRRTGTETQYF. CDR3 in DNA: TGCAGTGCTCCGAGAAGGACAGGGACGGAGACCCAGTACTTC.

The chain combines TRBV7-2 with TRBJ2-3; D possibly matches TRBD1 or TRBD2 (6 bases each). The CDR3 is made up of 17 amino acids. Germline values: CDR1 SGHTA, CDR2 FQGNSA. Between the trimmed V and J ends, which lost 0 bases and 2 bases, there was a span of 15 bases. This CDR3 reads CASSLAQGRGPTDTQYF. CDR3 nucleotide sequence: TGTGCCAGCAGCTTAGCGCAGGGGCGGGGCCCCACAGATACGCAGTATTTT.

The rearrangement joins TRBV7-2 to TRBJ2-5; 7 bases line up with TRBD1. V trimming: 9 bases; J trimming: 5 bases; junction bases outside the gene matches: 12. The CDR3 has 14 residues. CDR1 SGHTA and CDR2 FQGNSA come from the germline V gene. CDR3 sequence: CASSLNRGEETQYF. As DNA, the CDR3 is TGTGCCAGTTCATTAAACAGGGGCGAGGAGACCCAGTACTTC.

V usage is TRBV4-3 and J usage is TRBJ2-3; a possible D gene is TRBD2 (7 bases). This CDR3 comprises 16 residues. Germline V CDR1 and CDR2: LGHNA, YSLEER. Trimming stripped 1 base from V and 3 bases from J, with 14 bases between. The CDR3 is CASSQVGGAVTDTQYF. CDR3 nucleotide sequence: TGCGCCAGCAGCCAAGTGGGGGGGGCGGTTACAGATACGCAGTATTTT.

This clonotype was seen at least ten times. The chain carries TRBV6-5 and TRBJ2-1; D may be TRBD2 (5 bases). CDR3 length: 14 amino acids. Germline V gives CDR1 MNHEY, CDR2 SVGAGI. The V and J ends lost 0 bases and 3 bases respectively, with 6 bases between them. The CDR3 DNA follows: TGTGCCAGCAGTTACTCGAGGGTCTACAATGAGCAGTTCTTC. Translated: CASSYSRVYNEQFF.

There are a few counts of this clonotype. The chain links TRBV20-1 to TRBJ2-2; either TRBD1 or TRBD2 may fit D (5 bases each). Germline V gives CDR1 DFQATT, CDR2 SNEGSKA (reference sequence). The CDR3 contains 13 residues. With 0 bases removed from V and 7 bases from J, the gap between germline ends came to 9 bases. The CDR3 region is CSAREGGGGELFF. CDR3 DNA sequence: TGCAGTGCTAGAGAGGGTGGGGGCGGGGAGCTGTTTTTT.

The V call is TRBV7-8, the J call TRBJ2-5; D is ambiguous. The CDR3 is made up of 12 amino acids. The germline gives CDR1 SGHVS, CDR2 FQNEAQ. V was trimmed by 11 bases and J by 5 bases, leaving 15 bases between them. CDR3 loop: CAGYHNWETQYF. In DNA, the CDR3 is TGTGCCGGATACCACAACTGGGAGACCCAGTACTTC.

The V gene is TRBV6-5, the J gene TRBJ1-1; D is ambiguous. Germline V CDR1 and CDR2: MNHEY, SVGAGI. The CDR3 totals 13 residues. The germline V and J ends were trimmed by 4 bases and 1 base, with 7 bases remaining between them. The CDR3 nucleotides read TGTGCCAGCAGTTGGGGATCGAACACTGAAGCTTTCTTT. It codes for CASSWGSNTEAFF.